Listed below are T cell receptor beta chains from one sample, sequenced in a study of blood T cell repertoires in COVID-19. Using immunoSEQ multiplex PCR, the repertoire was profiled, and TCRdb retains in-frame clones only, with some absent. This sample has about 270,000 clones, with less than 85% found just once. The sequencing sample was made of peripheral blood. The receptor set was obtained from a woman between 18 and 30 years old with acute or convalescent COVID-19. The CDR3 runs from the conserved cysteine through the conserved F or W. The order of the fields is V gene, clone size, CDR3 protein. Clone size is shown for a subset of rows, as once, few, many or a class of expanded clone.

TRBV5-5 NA CASSLTAFSYNSPLHF
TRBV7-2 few CASSLTSGTYEQYF
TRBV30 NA CAAGQTQYF
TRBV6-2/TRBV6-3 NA CASSLTQILAGGSDTQYF
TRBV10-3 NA CAISLSIAGVLYEQYF
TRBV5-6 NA CASSSISAGGLVNIQYF
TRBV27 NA CASRLGGNYGYTF
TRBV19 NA CASSPRGGQVNTDTQYF
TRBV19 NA CASRNPGSRYGYTF
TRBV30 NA CAWSVPDRASYEQYF
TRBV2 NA CASSEQREGSYEQYF
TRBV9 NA CASSRRTGYSGNTIYF
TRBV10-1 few CASSESNSAKNIQYF
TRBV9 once CASSVGQTYGYTF
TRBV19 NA CASSIPRENTEAFF
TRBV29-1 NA CSVERVMNTEAFF
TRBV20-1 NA CSASLGAQFNEQFF
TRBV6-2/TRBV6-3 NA CASSKGGAGVDEQFF
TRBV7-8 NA CASSSRTGVTKNIQYF
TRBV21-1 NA CASTQHGPGQNSGANVLTF
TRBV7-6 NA CASSLVADEQYF
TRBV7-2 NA CASSLIQDRGEKLFF